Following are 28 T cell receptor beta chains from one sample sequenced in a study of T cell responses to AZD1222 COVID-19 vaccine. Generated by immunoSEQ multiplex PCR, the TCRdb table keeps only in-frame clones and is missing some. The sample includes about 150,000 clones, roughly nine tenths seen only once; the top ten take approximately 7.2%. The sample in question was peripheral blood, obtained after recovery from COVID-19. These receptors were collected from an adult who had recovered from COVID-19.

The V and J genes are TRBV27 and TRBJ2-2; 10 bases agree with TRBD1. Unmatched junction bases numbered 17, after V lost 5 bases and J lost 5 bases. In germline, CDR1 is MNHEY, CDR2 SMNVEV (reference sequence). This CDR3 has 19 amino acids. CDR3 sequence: CASSKRTGGSLSRTGELFF. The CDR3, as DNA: TGTGCCAGCAGTAAAAGGACAGGGGGAAGCCTTAGTCGGACCGGGGAGCTGTTTTTT.

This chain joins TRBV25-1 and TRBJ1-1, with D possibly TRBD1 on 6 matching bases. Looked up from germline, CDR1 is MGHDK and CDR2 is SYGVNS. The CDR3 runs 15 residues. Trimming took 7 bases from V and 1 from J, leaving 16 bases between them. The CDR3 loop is CASKGQGLWNTEAFF. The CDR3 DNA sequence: TGTGCCAGCAAGGGGCAGGGGCTTTGGAACACTGAAGCTTTCTTT.

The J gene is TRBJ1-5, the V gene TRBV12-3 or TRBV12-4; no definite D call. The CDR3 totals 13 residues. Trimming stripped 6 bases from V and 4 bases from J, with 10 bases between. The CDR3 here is CASSYGRNQPQHF. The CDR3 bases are TGTGCCAGCAGCTACGGCCGGAATCAGCCCCAGCATTTT.

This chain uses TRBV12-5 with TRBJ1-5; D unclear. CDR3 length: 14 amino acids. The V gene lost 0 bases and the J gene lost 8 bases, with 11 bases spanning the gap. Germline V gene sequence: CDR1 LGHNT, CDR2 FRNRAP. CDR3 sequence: CASGLVGVAEPQHF. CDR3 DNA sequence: TGTGCTAGTGGTTTGGTAGGAGTCGCGGAGCCCCAGCATTTT.

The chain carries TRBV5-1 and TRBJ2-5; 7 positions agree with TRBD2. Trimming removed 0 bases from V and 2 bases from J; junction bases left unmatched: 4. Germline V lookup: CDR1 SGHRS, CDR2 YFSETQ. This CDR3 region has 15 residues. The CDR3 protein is CASSLVLAGQETQYF. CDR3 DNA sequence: TGCGCCAGCAGCTTGGTTTTAGCGGGTCAAGAGACCCAGTACTTC.

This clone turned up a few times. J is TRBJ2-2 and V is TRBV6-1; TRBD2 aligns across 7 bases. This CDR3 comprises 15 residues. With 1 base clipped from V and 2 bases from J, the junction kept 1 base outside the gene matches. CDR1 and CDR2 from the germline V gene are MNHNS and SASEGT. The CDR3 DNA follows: TGTGCCAGCAGTGAAGGGGGACTAAACACCGGGGAGCTGTTTTTT. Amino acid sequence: CASSEGGLNTGELFF.

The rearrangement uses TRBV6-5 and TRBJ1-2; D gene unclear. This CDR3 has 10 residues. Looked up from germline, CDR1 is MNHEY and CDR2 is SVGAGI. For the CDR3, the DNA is TGTGCGGCTGGCAGGTCGGGCTACACCTTC. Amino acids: CAAGRSGYTF.

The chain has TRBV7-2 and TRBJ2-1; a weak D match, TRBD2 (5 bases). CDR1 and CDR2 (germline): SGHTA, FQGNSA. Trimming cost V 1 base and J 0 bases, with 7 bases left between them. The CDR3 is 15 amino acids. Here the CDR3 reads CASSLVGSSYNEQFF. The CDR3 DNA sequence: TGTGCCAGCAGCTTAGTGGGGAGCTCCTACAATGAGCAGTTCTTC. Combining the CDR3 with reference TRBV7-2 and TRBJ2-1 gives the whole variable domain GAGVSQSPSNKVTEKGKDVELRCDPISGHTALYWYRQSLGQGLEFLIYFQGNSAPDKSGLPSDRFSAERTGGSVSTLTIQRTQQEDSAVYLCASSLVGSSYNEQFFGPGTRLTVL.

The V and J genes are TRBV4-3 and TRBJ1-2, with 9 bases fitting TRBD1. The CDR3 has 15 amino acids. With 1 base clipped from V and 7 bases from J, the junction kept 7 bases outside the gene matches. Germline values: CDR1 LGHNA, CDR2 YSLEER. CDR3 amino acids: CASSQGTGGASGYTF. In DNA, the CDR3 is TGCGCCAGCAGCCAAGGCACAGGGGGCGCGAGTGGCTACACCTTC.

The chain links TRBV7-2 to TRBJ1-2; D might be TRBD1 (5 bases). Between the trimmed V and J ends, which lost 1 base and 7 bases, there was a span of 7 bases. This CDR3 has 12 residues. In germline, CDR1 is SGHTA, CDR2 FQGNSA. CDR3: CASSLGGFGYTF. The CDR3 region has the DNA TGTGCCAGCAGCTTAGGGGGGTTTGGCTACACCTTC.

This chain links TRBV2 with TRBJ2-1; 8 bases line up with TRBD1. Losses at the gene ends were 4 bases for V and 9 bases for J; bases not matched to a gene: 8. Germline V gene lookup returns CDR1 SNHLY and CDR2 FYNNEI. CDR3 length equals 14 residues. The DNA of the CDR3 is TGTGCCAGCAGTGTTGAGGGGACAGGAGGTGAGCAGTTCTTC. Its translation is CASSVEGTGGEQFF.

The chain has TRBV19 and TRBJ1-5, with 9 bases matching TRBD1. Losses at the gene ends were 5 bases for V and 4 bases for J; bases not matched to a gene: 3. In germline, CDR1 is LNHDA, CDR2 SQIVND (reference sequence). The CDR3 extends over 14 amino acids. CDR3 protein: CASSEGTGNQPQHF. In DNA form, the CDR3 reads TGTGCCAGTAGTGAGGGGACAGGGAATCAGCCCCAGCATTTT.

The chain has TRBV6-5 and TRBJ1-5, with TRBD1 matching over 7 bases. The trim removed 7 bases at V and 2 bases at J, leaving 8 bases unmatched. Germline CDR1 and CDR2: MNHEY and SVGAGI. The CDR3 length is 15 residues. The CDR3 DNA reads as TGTGCCAGCAACCGTGACAGGGTTGGCAATCAGCCCCAGCATTTT. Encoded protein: CASNRDRVGNQPQHF.

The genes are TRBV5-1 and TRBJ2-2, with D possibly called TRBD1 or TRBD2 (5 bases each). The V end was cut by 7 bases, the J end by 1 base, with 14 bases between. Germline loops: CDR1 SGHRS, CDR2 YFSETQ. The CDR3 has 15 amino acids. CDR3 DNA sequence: TGCGCCAGCTCCACCGGGGCTCTGAACACCGGGGAGCTGTTTTTT. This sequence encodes CASSTGALNTGELFF.

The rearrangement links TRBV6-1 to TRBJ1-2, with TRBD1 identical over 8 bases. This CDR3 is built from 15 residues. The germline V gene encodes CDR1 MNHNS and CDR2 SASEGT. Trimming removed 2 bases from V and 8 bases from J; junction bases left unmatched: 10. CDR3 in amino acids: CASSEYSQGAYGYTF. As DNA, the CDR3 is TGTGCCAGCAGTGAATATAGCCAGGGGGCTTACGGCTACACCTTC.

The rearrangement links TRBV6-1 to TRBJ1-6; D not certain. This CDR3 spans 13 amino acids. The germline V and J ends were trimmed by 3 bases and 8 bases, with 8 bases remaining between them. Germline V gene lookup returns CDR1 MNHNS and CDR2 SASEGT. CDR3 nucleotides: TGTGCCAGCAGTGAGGAGTCCGATTCACCCCTCCACTTT. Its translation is CASSEESDSPLHF.

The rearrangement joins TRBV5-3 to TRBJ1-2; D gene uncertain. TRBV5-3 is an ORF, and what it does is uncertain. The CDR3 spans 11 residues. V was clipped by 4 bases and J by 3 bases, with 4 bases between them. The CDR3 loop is CARSTDYGYTF. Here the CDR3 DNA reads TGTGCCAGAAGCACGGACTATGGCTACACCTTC.

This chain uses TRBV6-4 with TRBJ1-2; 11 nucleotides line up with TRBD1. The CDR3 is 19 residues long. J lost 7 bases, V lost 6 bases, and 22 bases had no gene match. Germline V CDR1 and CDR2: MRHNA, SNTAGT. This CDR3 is CASRSYEVHRDRGYGGYTF. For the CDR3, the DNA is TGTGCCAGCAGGAGCTACGAAGTCCACCGGGACAGGGGGTATGGTGGCTACACCTTC.

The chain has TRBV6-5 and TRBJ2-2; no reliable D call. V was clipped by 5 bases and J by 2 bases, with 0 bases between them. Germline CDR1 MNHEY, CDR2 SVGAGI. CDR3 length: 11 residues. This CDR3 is CASSNTGELFF. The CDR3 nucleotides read TGTGCCAGCAGTAACACCGGGGAGCTGTTTTTT.

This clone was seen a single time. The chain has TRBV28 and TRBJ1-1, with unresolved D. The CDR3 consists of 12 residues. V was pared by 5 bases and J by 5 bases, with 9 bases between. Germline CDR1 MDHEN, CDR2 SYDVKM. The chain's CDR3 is CASSLLDTEAFF. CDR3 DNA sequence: TGTGCCAGCAGTCTTCTGGATACTGAAGCTTTCTTT.

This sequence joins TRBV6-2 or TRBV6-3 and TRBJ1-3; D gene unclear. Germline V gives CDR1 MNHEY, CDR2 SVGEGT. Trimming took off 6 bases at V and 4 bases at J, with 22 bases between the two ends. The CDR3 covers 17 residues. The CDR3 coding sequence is TGTGCCAGCAGCCAACGCGAGGGATTGGGCCTCGGAAACACCATATATTTT. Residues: CASSQREGLGLGNTIYF.

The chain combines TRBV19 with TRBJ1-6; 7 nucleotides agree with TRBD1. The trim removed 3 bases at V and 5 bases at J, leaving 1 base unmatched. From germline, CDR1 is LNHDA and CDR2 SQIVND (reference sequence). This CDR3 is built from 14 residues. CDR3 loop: CASSIGTDNSPLHF. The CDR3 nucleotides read TGTGCCAGTAGTATCGGGACAGATAATTCACCCCTCCACTTT.

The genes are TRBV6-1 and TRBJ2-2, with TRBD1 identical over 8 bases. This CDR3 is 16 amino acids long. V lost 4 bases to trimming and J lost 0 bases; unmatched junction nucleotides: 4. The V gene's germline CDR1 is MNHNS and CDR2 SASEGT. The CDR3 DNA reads TGTGCCAGCAGTGTCCAACAGGGGGCGAACACCGGGGAGCTGTTTTTT. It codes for CASSVQQGANTGELFF.

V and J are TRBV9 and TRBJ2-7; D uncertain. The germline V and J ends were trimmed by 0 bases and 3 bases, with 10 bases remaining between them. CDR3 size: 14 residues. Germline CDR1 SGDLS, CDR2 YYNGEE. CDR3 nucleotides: TGTGCCAGCAGCGTAGGTTGGGCCCTCTACGAGCAGTACTTC. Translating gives CASSVGWALYEQYF.

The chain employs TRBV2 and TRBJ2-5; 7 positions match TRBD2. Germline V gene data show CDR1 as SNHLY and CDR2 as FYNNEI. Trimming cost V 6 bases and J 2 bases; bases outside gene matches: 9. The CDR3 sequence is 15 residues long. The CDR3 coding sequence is TGTGCCAGCAGCGAACTAGCGTTTCGACAAGAGACCCAGTACTTC. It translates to CASSELAFRQETQYF.

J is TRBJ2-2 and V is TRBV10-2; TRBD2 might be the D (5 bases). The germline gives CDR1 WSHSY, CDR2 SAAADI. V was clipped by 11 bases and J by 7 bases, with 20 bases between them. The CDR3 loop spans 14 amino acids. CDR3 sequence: CACGPGVKGGELFF. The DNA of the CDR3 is TGCGCCTGTGGGCCCGGGGTTAAAGGCGGGGAGCTGTTTTTT.

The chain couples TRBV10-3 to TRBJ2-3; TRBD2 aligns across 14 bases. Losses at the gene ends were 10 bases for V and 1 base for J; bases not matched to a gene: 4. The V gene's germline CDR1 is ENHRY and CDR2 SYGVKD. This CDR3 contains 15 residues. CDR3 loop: CATGLAGVRTDTQYF. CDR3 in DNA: TGTGCCACGGGACTAGCGGGAGTTCGCACAGATACGCAGTATTTT.

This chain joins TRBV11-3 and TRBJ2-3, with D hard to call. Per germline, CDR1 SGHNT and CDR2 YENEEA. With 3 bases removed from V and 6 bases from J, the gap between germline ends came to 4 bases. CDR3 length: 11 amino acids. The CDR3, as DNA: TGTGCCAGCAGCTTGGGGGATACGCAGTATTTT. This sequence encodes CASSLGDTQYF.